This T cell receptor (beta chain) originates from a study of cytomegalovirus exposure and HLA in healthy donors listed by TCRdb under 2017. Background on the whole study: An earlier analysis of a few hundred of the donors reported 276 Gb of sequence data and about 120 million unique TCR beta sequences obtained from 150 million to 200 million T cells. An early release that covered fewer than 750 HLA-typed donors contained approximately 300 gigabases of sequencing data and some 87 million unique TCR sequences. Among the approximately 400 genotyped donors, around 81% belonged to the genetic ancestry cluster associated with self-reported Caucasian donors. The study aimed to test whether signatures of past pathogen exposure could be identified by cataloging public T cell receptors. The T cell repertoires of 666 subjects were profiled by immunosequencing and related to cytomegalovirus serostatus. Along with the approximately 620-subject first cohort, a separate validation cohort of over a hundred different subjects was used. The study combined high-throughput TCR immunosequencing, statistical association of individual TCRs with disease status, and machine learning to predict cytomegalovirus infection status. In a later analysis, previously published TCR beta repertoires from 600 to 850 donors were re-analyzed and high-resolution HLA genotyping was added so that TCR occurrence patterns could be studied. Rather than using new phenotypic data, the later analysis identified candidate immune exposures from TCR beta sequences and from how often those sequences occurred across donors. In an earlier analysis of a few hundred of the donors, high-throughput TCR beta sequencing was used to judge whether each TCR beta V gene segment behaved as functional or pseudogenic. Donor age, sex, ethnicity and CMV serostatus were compiled alongside the repertoire data. A later genetic analysis took genome-wide SNP genotypes for about 65% of the roughly 670 donors and used that subset as a discovery cohort. Every repertoire in the discovery cohort had been generated on one and the same sequencing platform. HLA typing included class I and class II loci at four-digit resolution. The number of donors typed differed by locus, with about 629-630 for A, B, C, DRB1 and DQB1, roughly 550 for DQA1, 600 to 610 for DPA1, and some 450 for DPB1. A handful of DR-DQ haplotypes were treated as single units for association and clustering because of strong linkage in the cohort. Among 398 genotyped donors of the cohort, an average of approximately 220,000 unique TCR beta nucleotide sequences was sequenced per donor, of which about 18% were non-productive.

The CDR3 has 15 amino acids, counting the end cysteine and phenylalanine. Just CDR3 DNA is preserved here, 45 bases in frame from base 1. The germline V gene (reference sequence) yields LNHNV for CDR1 and YYDKDF for CDR2. Unmatched junction bases come to 6, with V trimmed by 0 bases and J by 8 bases. The cohort was made up of under 800 healthy bone marrow donors. Cohort members were all nominally healthy when sampled, although unrecorded immune exposures were likely present. The donor tested CMV seronegative and was one of the 352 seronegative cohort members. Every donor gave a peripheral blood sample, and the peripheral blood mononuclear cells from that sample were used for TCR beta sequencing. Genomic DNA was extracted from the blood cell samples with the Qiagen DNeasy Blood Extraction Kit. What the work shows at the level of the full study, not this receptor alone: The classifier was reported to diagnose cytomegalovirus status with high specificity and sensitivity in both the original cohort and the validation cohort. Broadly in line with IMGT annotations, most TCR beta V segments showed up in productive rearrangements about 87% or about 30% of the time in an earlier analysis of some 590 of the donors. A further reported finding was that TCR beta sequences accurately predicted the HLA-A and HLA-B alleles for most subjects in the first cohort. In the study, around 150 TCR beta chains were listed as associated with cytomegalovirus. An association between a missense DCLRE1C variant and V-gene and J-gene trimming of TCR beta chains was found in a later genetic analysis and replicated in an independent cohort. Most TCR sequences were observed very rarely across donors, whereas some public TCRs were present in many individuals. Most CMV-associated TCR beta chains appeared to be HLA-restricted in a later analysis, and the HLA associations seemed to be driven largely by CMV exposure. Because some donors lacked HLA typing at each locus, the association tests relied only on the typed subset. In vitro tests confirmed that a few of the cytomegalovirus-associated TCR beta chains recognize cytomegalovirus antigens. Immune exposure information for the cohort was limited to CMV serostatus. The authors suggested that the approach could potentially be extended to other disease states and immunological phenotypes. In a later analysis, TCR association rates were found to vary across HLA loci, with the most associated TCRs seen for DRB1 alleles and the fewest for HLA-C alleles. Assigning TCR associations to individual alleles was difficult when HLA alleles, especially DR and DQ, strongly co-occurred. This cohort had only TCR beta chains sequenced, and the lack of alpha or paired-chain data limited which features could be detected. The presence/absence analyses assumed that sequencing depth was roughly uniform across donors, and that assumption may not be true. Some IMGT-functional V segments, including TRBV6-2 and TRBV6-3, could not be distinguished by the 87-base-pair reads and were therefore excluded. In a later analysis, several top co-occurrence clusters were reported to appear linked to parvovirus B19, influenza, CMV and Epstein-Barr virus. At a false discovery rate of 0.05, a later analysis linked fewer than 20,000 TCR beta sequences to specific HLA alleles. Linkage disequilibrium might explain the correlated functional status among segregating V segments, but an unknown experimental factor could not be ruled out. The sequencing pipeline was judged likely to have produced a cluster of highly shared sequence variants as a technical artifact. Compared with equally common non-associated chains, HLA-associated TCR beta chains in a later analysis were more clonally expanded and had lower generation probabilities. Because counts were too low, 15 or so rarely observed V segments, including chromosome 9 orphons, were excluded from the earlier analysis of some 540 of the donors. According to a later genetic analysis, donors in an Asian-associated ancestry cluster had fewer N-insertions in productive TCRs than the approximately 650-donor mean.

Comments on this clone: Its antigen remains undetermined. No quality values exist for individual bases; no much larger clone is one base distant.

The library was obtained by the immunoSEQ multiplex PCR assay. For the multiplex PCR, a mixture combining 60 forward primers for TCR Vbeta segments and 13 reverse primers for TCR Jbeta segments was used. Amplification of the CDR3 region of rearranged TCR beta genes was performed with a multiplex PCR assay on genomic DNA. Amplified TCR beta libraries were sequenced as 87-base-pair reads on the Illumina HiSeq System. In the source study's methods: Across the 500 to 700 repertoires, a later analysis counted 80 million or so unique TCR beta chains, around 11 million of which were shared by at least two donors. Raw reads were error-corrected and collapsed into unique sequences with a nearest-neighbor algorithm that merged closely related sequences to remove PCR and sequencing errors. To assign V, D and J gene segments, CDR3 sequences were aligned to IMGT reference sequences. For a sequence to be retained, a match of at least six nucleotides was required to both a V gene segment and a J gene segment. A rearrangement was called productive if the CDR3 had no stop codons and remained in frame with V and J, and every other rearrangement was called non-productive. CDR3 was defined by IMGT convention, running from the second conserved V-encoded cysteine to the conserved J-encoded phenylalanine. The earlier analysis of fewer than 750 of the donors excluded sequences that lacked an unambiguous match to a single V gene segment. In an earlier analysis of a few hundred of the donors, V segments were called functional above 56.7% productive rearrangements and were called segregating when the between-donor standard deviation exceeded 5%. To diagnose cytomegalovirus status from the catalog of TCR beta chain sequences, a statistical classification framework was built. In a later analysis, TCR nucleotide sequences were compared against IMGT/GENE-DB human TR gene sequences so that V and J genes could be assigned. The TCRdist pipeline was used in a later analysis to assign CDR3 sequences and most-parsimonious VDJ recombination scenarios. In a later analysis, each TCR beta chain was defined by its CDR3 amino acid sequence together with its V-gene family, and reads lacking a unique V-gene family were excluded. As a way to deal with suspected cross-contamination and a sequencing artifact, a later analysis dropped 640 or so nucleotide sequences that were highly shared and had low generation probability. In a later analysis, a clonal expansion index was calculated for each public chain from normalized within-repertoire ranks of inferred template counts. A later analysis computed generation probabilities with a VDJ recombination model fitted to out-of-frame rearrangements, and checked the results against IGoR. In a later analysis, TCR-TCR, TCR-HLA and TCR-CMV co-occurrence was scored with hypergeometric tests, and a repertoire-size bias correction was applied to TCR pairs. A later analysis estimated false discovery rates by permuting HLA or CMV assignments 20 times. In a later analysis, co-occurring TCRs were grouped using DBSCAN, and TCRdist sequence similarity was added for clustering within HLA-allele-positive subsets. For co-occurrence clustering, repertoires with fewer than 30,000 or more than 120,000 public chains were excluded, along with five repertoires with anomalous nucleotide sharing. Here the immuneACCESS table is served through TCRdb, limited to in-frame sequences with V and J called. Missing clones are a known gap in these copies; in checked studies unresolved V genes cover under half, and the rest lacks a known reason. The DNA gave D and trimming, while V, J and clone size come from that table. The sample records approximately 110,000 clones, roughly 85% of which are singletons. In total, the top ten clones hold 2.5% to 3.5% of the sample.

The sequenced sample was PBMCs. This receptor was taken from a woman in her 40s in good health and CMV-seronegative. The chain is assembled from TRBV15 and TRBJ1-4, with 7 bases in between that match TRBD1. Read as DNA, the sequence is TGTGCCACCAGCAGAGATGGACAGGAGGGGGAAAAACTGTTTTTT. Translation gives CATSRDGQEGEKLFF.